The text below deals with one T cell receptor beta chain. Its antigen remains unknown. Constant-region reverse primers amplified full-length variable regions, followed by semi-nested Nested Universal Primer A PCR. TCRdb re-analysed the 5' RACE reads in MiXCR, keeping a single row per CDR3 protein. Here the sample spans fewer than 55,000 distinct CDR3 sequences, roughly 20% being singletons. Points from the study as a whole: Tumor memory CD4+ T cell TCR gene usage clustered with blood and lymph node memory CD4+ cells and lymph node naive CD4+ cells.

Tregs were sorted as CD4+CD25+CD127-/low cells. Germline loops: CDR1 DFQATT, CDR2 SNEGSKA (reference sequence). The CDR3 sequence is 12 residues long. The V and J ends lost 3 bases and 7 bases respectively, with 13 bases between them. The specimen sequenced was Tregs sorted from a lymph node. V usage is TRBV20-1 and J usage is TRBJ2-7; a possible D gene is TRBD1 (6 bases). The sequence came from a female donor with breast cancer. The CDR3 coding sequence is TGCAGTGCTAGCAGACAGGTTGAAGAGCAGTACTTC. It encodes CSASRQVEEQYF.